Shown below are 9 T cell receptor beta chains from a single sample sequenced in a study of blood T cell repertoires in COVID-19. Only in-frame clones appear in the TCRdb table, and some are missing; sequencing was by immunoSEQ multiplex PCR. The top ten hold roughly 10% of the sample, which has about 200,000 clones, about 88% seen once. The sample taken for sequencing was peripheral blood. These receptor sequences come from a woman aged 45-65 years with COVID-19, enrolled during active disease.

This clone showed up just once. The chain joins TRBV30 to TRBJ2-4; D unclear. In germline, CDR1 is GTSNPN, CDR2 SVGIG (reference sequence). With 5 bases removed from V and 6 bases from J, the gap between germline ends came to 14 bases. The CDR3 runs to 13 residues. The CDR3 spells CAWSFRSSNIQYF. CDR3 nucleotide sequence: TGTGCCTGGTCGTTCCGGTCATCAAACATTCAGTACTTC.

The rearrangement joins TRBV27 to TRBJ1-2; 12 nucleotides agree with TRBD1. Germline V lookup: CDR1 MNHEY, CDR2 SMNVEV (reference sequence). V dropped 6 bases and J dropped 7; count of bases not matched to a gene: 6. The CDR3 covers 14 residues. The CDR3: CASRGQGAVGGYTF. DNA of the CDR3: TGTGCCAGCAGGGGACAGGGGGCAGTTGGTGGCTACACCTTC.

The genes are TRBV9 and TRBJ1-1, with D possibly TRBD1 on 5 matching bases. Germline V gives CDR1 SGDLS, CDR2 YYNGEE. The CDR3 loop spans 14 amino acids. Trimming cost V 5 bases and J 0 bases, with 11 bases left between them. CDR3 protein: CASRPQVLNTEAFF. The CDR3 DNA reads as TGTGCCAGCAGACCACAGGTCTTGAACACTGAAGCTTTCTTT.

The count of this clone is one. The chain couples TRBV2 to TRBJ1-2; D is perhaps TRBD1 (6 bases). The germline V gene has CDR1 SNHLY and CDR2 FYNNEI. The CDR3 totals 17 residues. The V end was cut by 3 bases, the J end by 7 bases, with 24 bases between. The CDR3 loop is CASSEGVLGGRRSGYTF. CDR3 nucleotides: TGTGCCAGCAGTGAGGGCGTTTTGGGGGGGCGGCGGAGTGGCTACACCTTC. Filled out from reference TRBV2 and TRBJ1-2, the complete variable domain reads EPEVTQTPSHQVTQMGQEVILRCVPISNHLYFYWYRQILGQKVEFLVSFYNNEISEKSEIFDDQFSVERPDGSNFTLKIRSTKLEDSAMYFCASSEGVLGGRRSGYTFGSGTRLTVV.

J is TRBJ2-2 and V is TRBV25-1, with a tentative D call TRBD1 (5 bases). This CDR3 contains 15 residues. V shed 7 bases and J shed 0 bases, with 12 bases lying between them. Looked up from germline, CDR1 is MGHDK and CDR2 is SYGVNS. The CDR3 DNA reads TGTGCCAGCAAAAGGGCAGGGTCGAACACCGGGGAGCTGTTTTTT. It translates to CASKRAGSNTGELFF. Full variable domain (remainder filled in from reference TRBV25-1 and TRBJ2-2): EADIYQTPRYLVIGTGKKITLECSQTMGHDKMYWYQQDPGMELHLIHYSYGVNSTEKGDLSSESTVSRIRTEHFPLTLESARPSHTSQYLCASKRAGSNTGELFFGEGSRLTVL.

This clone occurred once. The chain recombines TRBV3-1 (or the pseudogene TRBV3-2) with TRBJ1-1, with 7 bases fitting TRBD1. Unmatched junction bases numbered 10, after V lost 3 bases and J lost 9 bases. Germline V gene data show CDR1 as LGHDT and CDR2 as YNNKEL (reference sequence). The CDR3 runs 14 residues. CDR3 protein: CASSQWTGLNKAFF. The CDR3 nucleotides are TGTGCCAGCAGCCAGTGGACAGGATTGAACAAAGCTTTCTTT.

This clone was recorded only once. V gene TRBV6-6 combines with J gene TRBJ1-4, with TRBD1 identical over 7 bases. The CDR3 extends over 15 amino acids. The V and J ends lost 8 bases and 8 bases, in that order; junction bases with no gene match: 14. CDR1 is MNHNY and CDR2 is SVGAGI in the germline V gene (reference sequence). The CDR3 here is CASRTGRLTREKLFF. The CDR3 bases are TGTGCCAGCCGGACAGGTCGCCTAACCAGAGAAAAACTGTTTTTT.

The rearrangement joins TRBV5-5 to TRBJ1-1; 10 bases are a match to TRBD1. Unmatched junction bases numbered 7, after V lost 4 bases and J lost 4 bases. The CDR3 spans 15 residues. In germline, CDR1 is SGHKS, CDR2 YYEKEE (reference sequence). The DNA for the CDR3 is TGTGCCAGCAGCAACCTCGGGACAGGGGCCACTGAAGCTTTCTTT. Translating gives CASSNLGTGATEAFF. Based on the CDR3 plus reference TRBV5-5 and TRBJ1-1, the full variable domain is DAGVTQSPTHLIKTRGQQVTLRCSPISGHKSVSWYQQVLGQGPQFIFQYYEKEERGRGNFPDRFSARQFPNYSSELNVNALLLGDSALYLCASSNLGTGATEAFFGQGTRLTVV.

The gene calls are TRBV5-1 and TRBJ1-4; D is undetermined. From germline, CDR1 is SGHRS and CDR2 YFSETQ. V was clipped by 0 bases and J by 3 bases, with 6 bases between them. This CDR3 is built from 14 residues. The CDR3 coding sequence is TGCGCCAGCAGCTTGGACAGCCCTAATGAAAAACTGTTTTTT. This sequence encodes CASSLDSPNEKLFF.